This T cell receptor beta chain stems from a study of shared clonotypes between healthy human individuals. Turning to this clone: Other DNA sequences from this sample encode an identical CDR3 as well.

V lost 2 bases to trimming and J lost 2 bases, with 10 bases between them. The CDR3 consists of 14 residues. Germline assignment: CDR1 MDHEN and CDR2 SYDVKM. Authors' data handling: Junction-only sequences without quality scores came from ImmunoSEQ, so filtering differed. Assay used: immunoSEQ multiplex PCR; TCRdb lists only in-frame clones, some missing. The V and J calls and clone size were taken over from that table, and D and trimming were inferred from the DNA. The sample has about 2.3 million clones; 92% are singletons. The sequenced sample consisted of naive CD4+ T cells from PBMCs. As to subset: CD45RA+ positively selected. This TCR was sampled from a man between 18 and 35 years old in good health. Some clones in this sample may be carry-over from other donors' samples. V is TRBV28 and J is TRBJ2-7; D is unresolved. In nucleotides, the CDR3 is TGTGCCAGCAGTTTAGTCGGGCTAGCCTACGAGCAGTACTTC. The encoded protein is CASSLVGLAYEQYF.